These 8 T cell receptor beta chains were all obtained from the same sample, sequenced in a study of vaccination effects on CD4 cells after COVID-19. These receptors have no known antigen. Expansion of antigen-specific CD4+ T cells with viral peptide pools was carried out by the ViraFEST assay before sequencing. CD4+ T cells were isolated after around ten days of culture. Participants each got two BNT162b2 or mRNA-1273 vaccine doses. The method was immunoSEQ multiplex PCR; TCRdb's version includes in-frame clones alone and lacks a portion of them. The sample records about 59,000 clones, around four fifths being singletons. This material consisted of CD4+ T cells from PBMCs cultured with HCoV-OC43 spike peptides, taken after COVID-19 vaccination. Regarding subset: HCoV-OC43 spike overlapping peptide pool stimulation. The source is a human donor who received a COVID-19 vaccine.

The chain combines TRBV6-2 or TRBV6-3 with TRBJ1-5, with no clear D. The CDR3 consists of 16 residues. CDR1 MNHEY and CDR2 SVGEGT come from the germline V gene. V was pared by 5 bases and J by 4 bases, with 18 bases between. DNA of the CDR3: TGTGCCAGCAGTAGATCACCAGTATTCGGGAATCAGCCCCAGCATTTT. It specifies CASSRSPVFGNQPQHF.

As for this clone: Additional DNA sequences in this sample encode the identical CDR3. The CDR3 sequence: CASSPPGKETQYF. The CDR3 region has the DNA TGTGCCAGCTCACCACCCGGAAAAGAGACCCAGTACTTC. The rearrangement uses TRBV18 and TRBJ2-5; no reliable D call. Looked up from germline, CDR1 is KGHSH and CDR2 is LQKENI. Deletions cut 0 bases from V and 3 bases from J, with 5 bases between. The length of the CDR3 is 13 residues. The whole variable domain, filled in from reference TRBV18 and TRBJ2-5, reads NAGVMQNPRHLVRRRGQEARLRCSPMKGHSHVYWYRQLPEEGLKFMVYLQKENIIDESGMPKERFSAEFPKEGPSILRIQQVVRGDSAAYFCASSPPGKETQYFGPGTRLLVL.

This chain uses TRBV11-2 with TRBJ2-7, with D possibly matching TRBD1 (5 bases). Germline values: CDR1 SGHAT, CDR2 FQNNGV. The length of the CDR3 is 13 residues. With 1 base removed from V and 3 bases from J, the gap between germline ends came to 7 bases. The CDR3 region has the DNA TGTGCCAGCAGCTTAGGGACACACTACGAGCAGTACGTC. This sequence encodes CASSLGTHYEQYV.

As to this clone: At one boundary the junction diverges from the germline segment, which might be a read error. The DNA of the CDR3 is TGTGCCTGGAGTGATCACAGAGAGGCCCAGTACTTC. This translates into CAWSDHREAQYF. The rearrangement uses TRBV30 and TRBJ2-5; D is uncertain. From germline, CDR1 is GTSNPN and CDR2 SVGIG (reference sequence). This CDR3 is built from 12 residues.

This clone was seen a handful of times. The DNA of the CDR3 is TGTGCCAGCAGCTTAGCGACCCCCAGAAATGAGCAGTTCTTC. Translating gives CASSLATPRNEQFF. The chain joins TRBV7-2 to TRBJ2-1; D gene ambiguous. The V end was cut by 0 bases, the J end by 7 bases, with 10 bases between. CDR3 length equals 14 residues. Per germline, CDR1 SGHTA and CDR2 FQGNSA. The whole variable domain, filled in from reference TRBV7-2 and TRBJ2-1, reads GAGVSQSPSNKVTEKGKDVELRCDPISGHTALYWYRQSLGQGLEFLIYFQGNSAPDKSGLPSDRFSAERTGGSVSTLTIQRTQQEDSAVYLCASSLATPRNEQFFGPGTRLTVL.

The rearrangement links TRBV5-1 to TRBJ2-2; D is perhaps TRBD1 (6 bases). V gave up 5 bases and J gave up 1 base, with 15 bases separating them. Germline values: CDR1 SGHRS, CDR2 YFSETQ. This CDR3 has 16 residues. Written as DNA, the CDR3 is TGCGCCAGCAGTCGGGTATTGACAGGGAACACCGGGGAGCTGTTTTTT. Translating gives CASSRVLTGNTGELFF.

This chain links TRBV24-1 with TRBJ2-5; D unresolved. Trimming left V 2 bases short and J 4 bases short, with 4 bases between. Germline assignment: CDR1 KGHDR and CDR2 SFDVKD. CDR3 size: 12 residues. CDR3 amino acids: CATSDSLETQYF. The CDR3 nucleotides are TGTGCCACCAGTGATTCGTTAGAGACCCAGTACTTC.

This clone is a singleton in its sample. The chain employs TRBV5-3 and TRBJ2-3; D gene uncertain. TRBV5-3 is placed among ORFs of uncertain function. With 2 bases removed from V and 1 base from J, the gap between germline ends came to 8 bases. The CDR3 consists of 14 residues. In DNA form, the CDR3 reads TGTGCCAGAAGCTTCCTAGATTGCACAGATACGCAGTATTTT. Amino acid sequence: CARSFLDCTDTQYF.